These T cell receptor beta chains were read from a single sample in a study of glioma-infiltrating T cells after dendritic cell vaccination. Libraries were prepared by immunoSEQ multiplex PCR; TCRdb keeps only in-frame clonotypes and omits some of them. Among 75,000 to 100,000 clones listed, 70% to 80% were seen once. Sequencing was performed on blood, taken before dendritic cell vaccination. These receptors came from a human donor with glioblastoma. CDR3s include the opening cysteine and the closing phenylalanine or tryptophan. Fields, in order: J gene, CDR3 length, V gene, D gene, clone size, CDR3 DNA, CDR3 protein. The D gene is left open where the match is weak. The size field is filled for only some rows; it gives once, few, many or a size class.

j_call: TRBJ2-2; cdr3_length: 22; v_call: TRBV4-2; d_call: TRBD2; clone_size: .; cdr3_nt: TGTGCCAGCAGCCAAGATTTGATCTGGGGTAGCGGGGGGACTAAGAACACCGGGGAGCTGTTTTTT; cdr3_aa: CASSQDLIWGSGGTKNTGELFF
j_call: TRBJ2-1; cdr3_length: 15; v_call: TRBV5-1; d_call: .; clone_size: .; cdr3_nt: TGCGCCAGCAGGTGGTATCAGGAGGGTTACAATGAGCAGTTCTTC; cdr3_aa: CASRWYQEGYNEQFF
j_call: TRBJ2-1; cdr3_length: 15; v_call: TRBV2; d_call: .; clone_size: .; cdr3_nt: TGTGCCAGCAGCTCGGACCGCGGAGGGGTGAATGAGCAGTTCTTC; cdr3_aa: CASSSDRGGVNEQFF
j_call: TRBJ2-4; cdr3_length: 18; v_call: TRBV28; d_call: .; clone_size: .; cdr3_nt: TGTGCCAGCATGGGCGGGCTCTACCCGTCCTCTTACAAAAACATTCAGTACTTC; cdr3_aa: CASMGGLYPSSYKNIQYF
j_call: TRBJ2-2; cdr3_length: 13; v_call: TRBV2; d_call: .; clone_size: .; cdr3_nt: TGTGCCAGCAGTGGACAGATCACCGGGGAGCTGTTTTTT; cdr3_aa: CASSGQITGELFF
j_call: TRBJ1-2; cdr3_length: 13; v_call: TRBV5-1; d_call: TRBD1; clone_size: .; cdr3_nt: TGCGCCAGCAGCTCAGGGGGTAAATATGGCTACACCTTC; cdr3_aa: CASSSGGKYGYTF
j_call: TRBJ2-5; cdr3_length: 15; v_call: TRBV7-3; d_call: .; clone_size: .; cdr3_nt: TGTGCCAGCAGCTTAATGGGGCTGGAACAAGAGACCCAGTACTTC; cdr3_aa: CASSLMGLEQETQYF
j_call: TRBJ2-3; cdr3_length: 13; v_call: TRBV5-6; d_call: .; clone_size: .; cdr3_nt: TGTGCCAGCAGCCAGCCACAGTCAGATACGCAGTATTTT; cdr3_aa: CASSQPQSDTQYF
j_call: TRBJ2-5; cdr3_length: 16; v_call: TRBV7-9; d_call: TRBD2; clone_size: .; cdr3_nt: TGTGCCAGCAGCTTAGCTCGGGCTAGCGGGAGAGAGACCCAGTACTTC; cdr3_aa: CASSLARASGRETQYF
j_call: TRBJ2-2; cdr3_length: 14; v_call: TRBV7-3; d_call: .; clone_size: many; cdr3_nt: TGTGCCAGCAGCCCTACTAGTGATACCGGGGAGCTGTTTTTT; cdr3_aa: CASSPTSDTGELFF
j_call: TRBJ2-3; cdr3_length: 14; v_call: TRBV9; d_call: TRBD2; clone_size: .; cdr3_nt: TGTGCCAGCTCACTAGCGGGGCTCACAGATACGCAGTATTTT; cdr3_aa: CASSLAGLTDTQYF